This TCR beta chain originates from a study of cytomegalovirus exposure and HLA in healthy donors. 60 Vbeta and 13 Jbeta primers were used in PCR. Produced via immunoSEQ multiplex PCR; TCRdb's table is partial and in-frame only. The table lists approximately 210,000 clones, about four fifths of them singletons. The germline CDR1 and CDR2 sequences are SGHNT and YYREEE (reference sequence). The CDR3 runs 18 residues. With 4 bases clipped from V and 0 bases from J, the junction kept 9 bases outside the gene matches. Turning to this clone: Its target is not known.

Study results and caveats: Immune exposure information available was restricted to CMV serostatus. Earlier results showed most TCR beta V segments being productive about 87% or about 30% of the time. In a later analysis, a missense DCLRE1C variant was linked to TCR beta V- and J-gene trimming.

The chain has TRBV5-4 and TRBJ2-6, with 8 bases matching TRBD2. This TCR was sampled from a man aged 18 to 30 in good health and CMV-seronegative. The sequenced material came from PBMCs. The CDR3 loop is CASSPRGGGYSGANVLTF. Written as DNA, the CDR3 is TGTGCCAGCAGCCCTAGGGGCGGGGGGTACTCTGGGGCCAACGTCCTGACTTTC.